This paragraph covers one T cell receptor (beta chain) sequence. No antigen is known for it. The sample belongs to a study of human T cells and chemical hapten exposure. Turning to the study itself: While the roughly 22-week study was under way, patients received diphenylcyclopropenone on the scalp every week. The study's findings and limits: Expanded TCRs produced significantly more large CDR3 similarity clusters than controls did.

Germline V gives CDR1 LGHDT, CDR2 YNNKEL (reference sequence). This CDR3 region has 16 residues. Trimming left V 0 bases short and J 0 bases short, with 8 bases between. Specified time point: patch test 3, about 24 weeks after DPC sensitization. The sample's treatment: therapeutic diphenylcyclopropenone sensitization with weekly scalp DPC. Authors' analysis steps: Sequenced samples showed a median of around 100,000 TCRs each, with counts running from around 20,000 to 690,000. TCRdb re-derived calls from the RACE reads in MiXCR, one entry per CDR3 protein. What appears here as the V and J calls and clone size reflects TCRdb's work, not the paper's. The repertoire holds about 82,000 distinct CDR3 sequences, with more than 10% as singletons.

Sequencing used whole blood, obtained in connection with sensitization to the hapten diphenylcyclopropenone (DPC). V usage is TRBV3-1 and J usage is TRBJ2-2, with unresolved D. The clonotype comes from a woman between 50 and 59 years old with alopecia areata. Some clones in this sample may be carry-over from other donors' samples. Here the CDR3 reads CASSQDRAANTGELFF. Here the CDR3 DNA reads TGTGCCAGCAGCCAAGATCGTGCGGCGAACACCGGGGAGCTGTTTTTT.